There are a few counts of the clone carrying this T cell receptor beta chain. The antigen remains undetermined. Amplification of TCR beta used genomic DNA extracted from peripheral blood. This sample stems from a study of T cell repertoires in aging, cancer and after chemotherapy. Study in general: Donors were grouped into six age bands spanning 30 or younger through 70 or older.

Germline V gene lookup returns CDR1 DFQATT and CDR2 SNEGSKA (reference sequence). CDR3 size: 14 residues. V was cut by 0 bases and J by 4 bases, with 12 bases left in between. TRB rearrangements spanning V, D and J were amplified using mixed TRB-A/B primers. TCRdb re-analysed the multiplex PCR reads in MiXCR, keeping a single row per CDR3 protein. Among fewer than 6,000 distinct CDR3 sequences listed, about 20% were seen once. Study-wide results and caveats: Thymic emigration or peripheral T cell expansion may be impaired by lymphoid organ infiltration in hematological cancer. Untreated cancer patients had significantly lower blood TCR diversity than age-matched healthy donors. No conclusions about immunological memory after chemotherapy can be drawn from the repertoire data.

This TCR was sampled from a human donor with a blood cancer. Sequences were obtained from blood. V gene TRBV20-1 combines with J gene TRBJ1-2, with D possibly TRBD1 on 5 matching bases. The CDR3 region is CSARDLEGTYGYTF. CDR3 nucleotides: TGCAGTGCTAGAGATTTGGAGGGGACCTATGGCTACACCTTC.